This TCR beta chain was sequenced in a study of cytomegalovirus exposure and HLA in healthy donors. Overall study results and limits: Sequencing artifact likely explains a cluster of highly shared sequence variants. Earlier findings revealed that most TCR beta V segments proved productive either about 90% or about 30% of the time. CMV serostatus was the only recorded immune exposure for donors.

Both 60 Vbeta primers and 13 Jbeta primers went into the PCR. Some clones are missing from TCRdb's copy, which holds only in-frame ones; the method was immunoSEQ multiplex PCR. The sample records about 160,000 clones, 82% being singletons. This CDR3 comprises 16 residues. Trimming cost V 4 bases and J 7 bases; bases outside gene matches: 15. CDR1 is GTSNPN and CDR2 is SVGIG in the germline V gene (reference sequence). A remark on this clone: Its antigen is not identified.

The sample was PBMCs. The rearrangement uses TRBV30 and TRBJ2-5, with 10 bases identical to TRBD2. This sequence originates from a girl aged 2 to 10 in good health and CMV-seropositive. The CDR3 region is CAWTLGAAGGPRTQYF. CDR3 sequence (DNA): TGTGCCTGGACCCTTGGAGCAGCGGGAGGGCCCAGGACCCAGTACTTC. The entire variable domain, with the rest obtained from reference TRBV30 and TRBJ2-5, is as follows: SQTIHQWPATLVQPVGSPLSLECTVEGTSNPNLYWYRQAAGRGLQLLFYSVGIGQISSEVPQNLSASRPQDRQFILSSKKLLLSDSGFYLCAWTLGAAGGPRTQYFGPGTRLLVL.